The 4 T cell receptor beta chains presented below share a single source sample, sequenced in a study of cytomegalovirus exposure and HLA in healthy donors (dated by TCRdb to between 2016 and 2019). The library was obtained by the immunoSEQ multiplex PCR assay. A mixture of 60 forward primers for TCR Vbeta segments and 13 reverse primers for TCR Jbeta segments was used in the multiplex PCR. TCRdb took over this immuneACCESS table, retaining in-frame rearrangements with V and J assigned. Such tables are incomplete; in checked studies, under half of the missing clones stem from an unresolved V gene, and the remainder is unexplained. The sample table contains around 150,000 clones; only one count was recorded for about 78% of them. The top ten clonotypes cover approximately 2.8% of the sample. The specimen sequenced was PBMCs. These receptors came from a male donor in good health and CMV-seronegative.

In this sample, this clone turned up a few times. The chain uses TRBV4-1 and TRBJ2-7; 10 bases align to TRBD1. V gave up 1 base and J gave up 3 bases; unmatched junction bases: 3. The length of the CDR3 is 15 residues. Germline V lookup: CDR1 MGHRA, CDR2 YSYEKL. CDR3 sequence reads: CASSQVGQGRYEQYF. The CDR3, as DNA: TGCGCCAGCAGCCAAGTGGGACAGGGGCGCTACGAGCAGTACTTC.

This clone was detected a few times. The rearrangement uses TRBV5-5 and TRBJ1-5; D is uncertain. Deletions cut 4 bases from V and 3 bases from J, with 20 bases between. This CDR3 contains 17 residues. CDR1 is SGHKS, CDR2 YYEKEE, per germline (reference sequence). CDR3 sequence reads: CASSRQRGDPYNQPQHF. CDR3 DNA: TGTGCCAGCAGCCGCCAACGGGGTGACCCCTACAATCAGCCCCAGCATTTT.

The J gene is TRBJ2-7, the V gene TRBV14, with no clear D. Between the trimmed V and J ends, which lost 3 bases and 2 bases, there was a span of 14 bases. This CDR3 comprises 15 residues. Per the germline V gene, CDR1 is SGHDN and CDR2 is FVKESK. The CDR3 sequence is CASSQATGLPYEQYF. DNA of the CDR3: TGTGCCAGCAGCCAGGCCACGGGTTTACCCTACGAGCAGTACTTC.

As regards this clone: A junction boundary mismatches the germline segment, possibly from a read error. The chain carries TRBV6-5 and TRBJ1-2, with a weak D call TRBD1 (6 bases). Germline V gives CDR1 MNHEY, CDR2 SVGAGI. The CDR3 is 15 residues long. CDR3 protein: CASSYSAGVLYGYPF. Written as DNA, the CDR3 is TGTGCCAGCAGTTACTCGGCAGGGGTCCTCTATGGCTACCCCTTC.